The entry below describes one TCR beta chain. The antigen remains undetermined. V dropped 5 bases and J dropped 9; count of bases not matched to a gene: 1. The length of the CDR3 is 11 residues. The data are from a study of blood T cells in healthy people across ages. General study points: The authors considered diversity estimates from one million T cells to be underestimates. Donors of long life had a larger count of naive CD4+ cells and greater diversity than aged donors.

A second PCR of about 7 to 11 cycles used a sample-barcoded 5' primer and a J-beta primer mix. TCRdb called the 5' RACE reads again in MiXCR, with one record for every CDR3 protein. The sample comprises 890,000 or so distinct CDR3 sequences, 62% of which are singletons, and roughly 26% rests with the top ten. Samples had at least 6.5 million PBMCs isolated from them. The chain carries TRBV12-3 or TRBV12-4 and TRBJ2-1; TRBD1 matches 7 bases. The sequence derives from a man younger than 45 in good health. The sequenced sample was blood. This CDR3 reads CASSRTGEQFF. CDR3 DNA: TGTGCCAGCAGTCGGACAGGTGAGCAGTTCTTC.